This entry lists 28 T cell receptor beta chains sequenced from one sample in a study of blood T cell repertoires in COVID-19. Assay: immunoSEQ multiplex PCR; the TCRdb copy retains only in-frame clones and omits some. The sample yields 100,000 or so clones, about 89% seen once. Sequenced sample: peripheral blood. The receptors originated from a woman aged 45 to 65 in a cohort sampled during active COVID-19.

V gene TRBV6-4 combines with J gene TRBJ1-5; D unclear. This CDR3 spans 17 amino acids. Germline-derived CDR1 and CDR2 are MRHNA and SNTAGT. The V and J ends lost 0 bases and 6 bases respectively, with 18 bases between them. The CDR3 DNA follows: TGTGCCAGCAGTGACTCAGAGGGATTTAAGGCTTTTCAGCCCCAGCATTTT. Its protein is CASSDSEGFKAFQPQHF.

V usage is TRBV30 and J usage is TRBJ1-1; possibly TRBD1 for D (5 bases). The CDR3 has 12 amino acids. Germline CDR1 reads GTSNPN; CDR2 reads SVGIG (reference sequence). V was trimmed by 5 bases and J by 5 bases, leaving 12 bases between them. The CDR3 reads CAWDSGPTEAFF. CDR3 in DNA: TGTGCCTGGGACAGCGGACCAACTGAAGCTTTCTTT.

This clone was seen only once. This chain uses TRBV7-8 with TRBJ2-7; 11 bases map to TRBD2. With 3 bases clipped from V and 7 bases from J, the junction kept 5 bases outside the gene matches. The CDR3 is 14 amino acids. Germline V lookup: CDR1 SGHVS, CDR2 FQNEAQ. DNA for the CDR3: TGTGCCAGCAGCTTTAGCGGGAGGGAGGGGGAGCAGTACTTC. It is translated as CASSFSGREGEQYF. Filled out from reference TRBV7-8 and TRBJ2-7, the complete variable domain reads GAGVSQSPRYKVAKRGQDVALRCDPISGHVSLFWYQQALGQGPEFLTYFQNEAQLDKSGLPSDRFFAERPEGSVSTLKIQRTQQEDSAVYLCASSFSGREGEQYFGPGTRLTVT.

CDR3 protein: CASSASSGSQDEQYF. For the CDR3, the DNA is TGTGCCAGCAGCGCCTCTAGCGGGAGCCAGGACGAGCAGTACTTC. The V gene is TRBV5-4, the J gene TRBJ2-7, with 10 bases identical to TRBD2. V shed 4 bases, J shed 5 bases, and the junction held 9 bases outside the gene matches. In germline, CDR1 is SGHNT, CDR2 YYREEE (reference sequence). This CDR3 is 15 amino acids long.

This chain uses TRBV29-1 with TRBJ1-2; 10 nucleotides line up with TRBD1. CDR3 size: 12 residues. Trimming at V came to 7 bases and at J to 6 bases, leaving 5 bases not matched to a gene. Germline CDR1 SQVTM, CDR2 ANQGSEA. This chain's CDR3 is CSASDRGDGYTF. As DNA, the CDR3 is TGCAGCGCCTCGGACAGGGGGGATGGCTACACCTTC.

The chain carries TRBV9 and TRBJ2-5, with 8 positions matching TRBD1. V trimming: 4 bases; J trimming: 3 bases; junction bases outside the gene matches: 11. From germline, CDR1 is SGDLS and CDR2 YYNGEE. The CDR3 length is 16 residues. CDR3 nucleotides: TGTGCCAGCAGCACGTACGACAGGGGCACAAAAGAGACCCAGTACTTC. Its protein is CASSTYDRGTKETQYF.

The rearrangement uses TRBV6-1 and TRBJ2-7; tentatively, D is TRBD2 (7 bases). Germline V gene lookup returns CDR1 MNHNS and CDR2 SASEGT. V lost 1 base and J 2 bases, leaving 9 bases between the germline ends. There are 14 residues in the CDR3. The CDR3 DNA reads as TGTGCCAGCAGTGAAGGGGGGGGCACCTACGAGCAGTACTTC. Protein: CASSEGGGTYEQYF.

The chain links TRBV11-2 to TRBJ2-1, with 12 bases fitting TRBD2. J was trimmed by 8 bases and V by 1 base; bases with no gene match: 6. CDR1 is SGHAT and CDR2 is FQNNGV in the germline V gene. This CDR3 region has 16 residues. Written as DNA, the CDR3 is TGTGCCAGCAGCTTAGGTTCTAGCGGGAGGGCCGATGAGCAGTTCTTC. It translates to CASSLGSSGRADEQFF.

The chain couples TRBV5-4 to TRBJ1-2; D is ambiguous. V was clipped by 0 bases and J by 4 bases, with 16 bases between them. In germline, CDR1 is SGHNT, CDR2 YYREEE (reference sequence). The CDR3 runs to 16 residues. The CDR3 loop is CASSLDRGKRAYGYTF. CDR3 nucleotide sequence: TGTGCCAGCAGCTTGGATCGCGGAAAACGAGCCTATGGCTACACCTTC.

The chain has TRBV4-1 and TRBJ2-7; D possibly corresponds to TRBD2 (6 bases). With 1 base removed from V and 6 bases from J, the gap between germline ends came to 16 bases. Germline CDR1 MGHRA, CDR2 YSYEKL. This CDR3 is built from 15 residues. The CDR3 spells CASSQVALARGEQYF. The CDR3 DNA sequence: TGCGCCAGCAGCCAAGTAGCGCTAGCGAGGGGCGAGCAGTACTTC.

The J gene is TRBJ2-7, the V gene TRBV19; 7 bases agree with TRBD1. The CDR3 contains 14 residues. V trimming: 5 bases; J trimming: 0 bases; junction bases outside the gene matches: 4. Per germline, CDR1 LNHDA and CDR2 SQIVND (reference sequence). Here the CDR3 reads CASSARDSSYEQYF. The CDR3 DNA reads TGTGCCAGTAGTGCCCGGGACAGCTCCTACGAGCAGTACTTC.

The rearrangement uses TRBV5-1 and TRBJ2-1; 11 bases agree with TRBD2. CDR1 is SGHRS and CDR2 is YFSETQ in the germline V gene. This CDR3 has 15 residues. The trim removed 4 bases at V and 6 bases at J, leaving 6 bases unmatched. Here the CDR3 DNA reads TGCGCCAGCAGCCGTCTAGCGGGAGGCCCCAATGAGCAGTTCTTC. Translation: CASSRLAGGPNEQFF.

CDR3 DNA sequence: TGTGCCAGCAGTGGAGGACTACTTGGGCTTAGCTCTGGAAACACCATATATTTT. This translates into CASSGGLLGLSSGNTIYF. The chain combines TRBV6-1 with TRBJ1-3; no reliable D call. The V end was cut by 4 bases, the J end by 0 bases, with 19 bases between. The CDR3 contains 18 residues. In germline, CDR1 is MNHNS, CDR2 SASEGT.

This chain joins TRBV5-4 and TRBJ1-2; 12 nucleotides align to TRBD1. The ends lost 4 bases at V and 5 bases at J; junction bases unmatched: 6. Germline V gene lookup returns CDR1 SGHNT and CDR2 YYREEE (reference sequence). CDR3 length: 15 residues. CDR3 sequence (DNA): TGTGCCAGCAGCCTTAGGGACAGGGGGCAATATGGCTACACCTTC. Translation gives CASSLRDRGQYGYTF.

The chain carries TRBV10-2 and TRBJ2-7; weak D call: TRBD2 (6 bases). The CDR3 has 17 residues. From germline, CDR1 is WSHSY and CDR2 SAAADI. Trimming left V 0 bases short and J 5 bases short, with 20 bases between. The CDR3 protein is CASSESSVGEASDEQYF. The CDR3 DNA sequence: TGCGCCAGCAGTGAGTCGAGTGTGGGGGAGGCATCAGACGAGCAGTACTTC.

This clone was picked up a small number of times. The V and J genes are TRBV9 and TRBJ2-2; D gene unclear. Trimming pared 2 bases from V and 6 bases from J, leaving 11 bases between. CDR1 and CDR2 from the germline V gene are SGDLS and YYNGEE. The CDR3 is 14 amino acids. This CDR3 is CASSVTPGAGELFF. The CDR3 DNA sequence: TGTGCCAGCAGCGTCACGCCAGGTGCCGGGGAGCTGTTTTTT.

The chain links TRBV18 to TRBJ2-7; possibly TRBD1 for D (6 bases). Germline lookup yields CDR1 KGHSH and CDR2 LQKENI. V dropped 4 bases and J dropped 4 bases, with 11 bases sitting between them. There are 13 residues in the CDR3. Here the CDR3 reads CASSLGQFYEQYF. DNA of the CDR3: TGTGCCAGCTCACTCGGACAGTTTTACGAGCAGTACTTC. Together with reference TRBV18 and TRBJ2-7, the CDR3 gives the full variable domain: NAGVMQNPRHLVRRRGQEARLRCSPMKGHSHVYWYRQLPEEGLKFMVYLQKENIIDESGMPKERFSAEFPKEGPSILRIQQVVRGDSAAYFCASSLGQFYEQYFGPGTRLTVT.

The rearrangement links TRBV6-5 to TRBJ2-7; 12 nucleotides align to TRBD2. Germline lookup yields CDR1 MNHEY and CDR2 SVGAGI. The CDR3 covers 12 residues. The ends lost 7 bases at V and 10 bases at J; junction bases unmatched: 5. CDR3 nucleotides: TGTGCCAGCACCTCTAGCGGGAGGGCCCAGTACTTC. Amino acids: CASTSSGRAQYF.

The genes are TRBV19 and TRBJ1-6; 7 bases map to TRBD1. The CDR3 length is 19 residues. Germline trimming cut 3 bases from V and 2 bases from J; bases unmatched to any gene: 13. The germline CDR1 and CDR2 sequences are LNHDA and SQIVND (reference sequence). CDR3 region: CASSIFSAGGITYNSPLHF. CDR3 DNA sequence: TGTGCCAGTAGTATCTTTTCCGCAGGGGGTATTACCTATAATTCACCCCTCCACTTT. The variable domain in full, completed from reference TRBV19 and TRBJ1-6, reads DGGITQSPKYLFRKEGQNVTLSCEQNLNHDAMYWYRQDPGQGLRLIYYSQIVNDFQKGDIAEGYSVSREKKESFPLTVTSAQKNPTAFYLCASSIFSAGGITYNSPLHFGNGTRLTVT.

The rearrangement uses TRBV19 and TRBJ1-6; a possible D gene is TRBD1 (6 bases). V was shortened by 1 base and J by 8 bases, with 15 bases between the two germline ends. Germline lookup yields CDR1 LNHDA and CDR2 SQIVND (reference sequence). The CDR3 loop spans 16 amino acids. The CDR3 coding sequence is TGTGCCAGTAGTATAGCCCGGACAGAACTTTATTCACCCCTCCACTTT. Protein product: CASSIARTELYSPLHF.

The chain joins TRBV6-2 or TRBV6-3 to TRBJ2-7; perhaps TRBD2 as D (6 bases). Trimming shortened V by 2 bases and J by 3 bases, and 14 bases separated the two germline ends. This CDR3 region has 15 residues. The germline CDR1 and CDR2 sequences are MNHEY and SVGEGT. The CDR3 reads CASSYRVAEDYEQYF. The CDR3 DNA sequence: TGTGCCAGCAGTTACAGGGTAGCGGAAGACTACGAGCAGTACTTC.

The chain carries TRBV27 and TRBJ2-1; 9 positions agree with TRBD2. Germline-derived CDR1 and CDR2 are MNHEY and SMNVEV (reference sequence). The CDR3 has 16 amino acids. Germline trimming cut 0 bases from V and 5 bases from J; bases unmatched to any gene: 5. CDR3 region: CASSLSRLAGHNEQFF. The CDR3 bases are TGTGCCAGCAGTTTATCGAGGCTAGCGGGGCACAATGAGCAGTTCTTC.

The rearrangement joins TRBV7-9 to TRBJ1-1; D is possibly TRBD1 (5 bases). Trimming took off 4 bases at V and 3 bases at J, with 15 bases between the two ends. CDR1 is SEHNR and CDR2 is FQNEAQ in the germline V gene (reference sequence). This CDR3 is 15 amino acids long. CDR3 sequence: CASSSTAGLDTEAFF. The CDR3 DNA reads as TGTGCCAGCAGCTCTACGGCAGGGCTCGACACTGAAGCTTTCTTT.

J is TRBJ1-5 and V is TRBV7-9, with D unresolved. The CDR3 contains 13 residues. From germline, CDR1 is SEHNR and CDR2 FQNEAQ (reference sequence). Deletions cut 3 bases from V and 0 bases from J, with 3 bases between. DNA for the CDR3: TGTGCCAGCAGCTTTTATAGCAATCAGCCCCAGCATTTT. Its protein product is CASSFYSNQPQHF.

The V call is TRBV15, the J call TRBJ1-2; D gene uncertain. The CDR3 spans 15 residues. Deletions cut 5 bases from V and 2 bases from J, with 15 bases between. CDR1 is LNHNV and CDR2 is YYDKDF in the germline V gene (reference sequence). CDR3 sequence: CATSLSRGSNYGYTF. The CDR3 nucleotides read TGTGCCACCAGCCTCTCTCGAGGGAGCAACTATGGCTACACCTTC.

The chain links TRBV7-9 to TRBJ1-5; 11 nucleotides match TRBD1. The CDR3 loop spans 17 amino acids. V gave up 1 base and J gave up 6 bases; unmatched junction bases: 8. Germline lookup yields CDR1 SEHNR and CDR2 FQNEAQ (reference sequence). In DNA, the CDR3 is TGTGCCAGCAGCTTAGTTGGGACAGGGGGTCATAGTCAGCCCCAGCATTTT. The encoded protein is CASSLVGTGGHSQPQHF.

This clone was detected only a few times. The V call is TRBV5-1, the J call TRBJ2-7; D possibly corresponds to TRBD1 (5 bases). The germline CDR1 and CDR2 sequences are SGHRS and YFSETQ. The germline V and J ends were trimmed by 0 bases and 3 bases, with 13 bases remaining between them. The CDR3 runs to 15 residues. CDR3 coding DNA: TGCGCCAGCAGCTTGGCCCAGCAGGGTATCTACGAGCAGTACTTC. It translates to CASSLAQQGIYEQYF.

The rearrangement uses TRBV28 and TRBJ1-2, with 10 bases lining up with TRBD1. With V trimmed by 4 bases and J by 4 bases, 3 bases remained unmatched. The germline gives CDR1 MDHEN, CDR2 SYDVKM. This CDR3 has 14 residues. CDR3: CASSSGQGRYGYTF. The CDR3 DNA reads TGTGCCAGCAGTTCGGGACAGGGGCGCTATGGCTACACCTTC.